This T cell receptor (beta chain) was captured in a study of T cells after yellow fever vaccination. Findings of the study overall: In FACS-sorted repertoires, abundant clonotypes from the bulk population could appear as contaminants. Peak timing came faster in the weaker secondary response, day 5 versus 15. Some clonotypes were seen in both the CD4 and the CD8 compartments. These made up a small share and likely arose from convergent recombination.

TCRdb re-analysed the 5' RACE reads in MiXCR, keeping a single row per CDR3 protein. The repertoire holds approximately 300,000 distinct CDR3 sequences, 6.8% seen once, with 15% to 20% in the top ten. On this clonotype: Its antigen is not identified.

The CDR3 length is 15 residues. Unmatched junction bases numbered 7, after V lost 5 bases and J lost 4 bases. This sample comprised PBMCs, obtained about 49 days after the first yellow fever vaccination. This TCR was recovered from a man in his late teens or twenties who received the YFV17D yellow fever vaccine. This rearrangement joins TRBV12-3 or TRBV12-4 to TRBJ2-1; 8 bases agree with TRBD1. CDR3 in amino acids: CASSRPGGGYNEQFF. CDR3 DNA sequence: TGTGCCAGCAGTCGTCCAGGGGGCGGTTACAATGAGCAGTTCTTC.